This is a list of T cell receptor beta chains from one sample in a study of OX40 agonist ivuxolimab in advanced cancers. The protocol was immunoSEQ multiplex PCR, while the TCRdb copy is restricted to in-frame clones and leaves out a portion. Of about 100,000 clones in the sample, 90% were seen once. Material: CD4+ or CD8+ T cells sorted from blood, obtained in a trial of the OX40 agonist ivuxolimab. The receptors were sampled from an adult with an advanced solid tumor such as melanoma, head and neck, liver or kidney cancer. Both conserved end residues are part of each CDR3. D genes are given only for firm matches. The size field is filled for only some rows; it gives once, few, many or a size class.

v_gene	abundance	j_gene	d_gene	CDR3nt	CDR3aa
TRBV5-4	NA	TRBJ1-6	NA	TGTGCCAGCAGAGTAGACTATAGCTATAATTCACCCCTCCACTTT	CASRVDYSYNSPLHF
TRBV27	NA	TRBJ1-5	NA	TGTGCCAGCAGTTGGAGGGACGGTTTCCCCCAGCATTTT	CASSWRDGFPQHF
TRBV9	NA	TRBJ2-2	TRBD2	TGTGCCAGCAGCGTAGCGGGAGGGGACACCGGGGAGCTGTTTTTT	CASSVAGGDTGELFF
TRBV19	NA	TRBJ1-4	TRBD1	TGTGCCAGTCGAGACAGGGGGCTTAACGAAAAACTGTTTTTT	CASRDRGLNEKLFF
TRBV18	NA	TRBJ1-1	NA	TGTGCCAGCTCACCAATACAGGGAAACCCTAGCACTGAAGCTTTCTTT	CASSPIQGNPSTEAFF
TRBV9	NA	TRBJ2-3	NA	TGTGCCAGCAGCGTAGGAACGACAGATACGCAGTATTTT	CASSVGTTDTQYF
TRBV4-1	many	TRBJ1-4	NA	TGCGCCAGCAGCCAAGTGACAGTTAATGAAAAACTGTTTTTT	CASSQVTVNEKLFF
TRBV7-2	NA	TRBJ2-1	NA	TGTGCCAGCAGCTTAGAAGGGAGACGACATTTTGGCAATGAGCAGTTCTTC	CASSLEGRRHFGNEQFF
TRBV4-2	NA	TRBJ1-1	TRBD1	TGTGCCAGCAGCCAAGTACTGGGACAGGGCACTGAAGCTTTCTTT	CASSQVLGQGTEAFF
TRBV7-3	NA	TRBJ2-1	NA	TGTGCCAGCAGCAGAAATGGCTACAATGAGCAGTTCTTC	CASSRNGYNEQFF
TRBV18	NA	TRBJ2-7	NA	TGTGCCAGCTCACCGGGTTCCCACGAGCAGTACTTC	CASSPGSHEQYF
TRBV5-1	NA	TRBJ2-5	NA	TGCGCCAGCAGCTTGGAATTCCGTACCCAAGAGACCCAGTACTTC	CASSLEFRTQETQYF
TRBV7-6	NA	TRBJ2-1	TRBD2	TGTGCCAGCAGCTTAGGGCTAGCGGGAGAGAGTGAGCAGTTCTTC	CASSLGLAGESEQFF
TRBV5-5	NA	TRBJ2-7	TRBD2	TGTGCCAGCGGGCAATTAGCGGGACAGTACTTC	CASGQLAGQYF
TRBV11-2	NA	TRBJ2-2	NA	TGTGCCAGCAGCTTGGCCGGGGAGCTGTTTTTT	CASSLAGELFF
TRBV6-6	NA	TRBJ2-3	NA	TGTGCCAGCACACGGGTTTCCGGGGTAGATACGCAGTATTTT	CASTRVSGVDTQYF
TRBV7-2	NA	TRBJ2-7	NA	TGTGCCAGCAAGGACGGGACTGCAGGGTTGGGGCAGTACTTC	CASKDGTAGLGQYF
TRBV5-1	NA	TRBJ2-7	NA	TGCGCCAGCAGCTTGGACCCAGCTGTCGAGCAGTACTTC	CASSLDPAVEQYF
TRBV28	NA	TRBJ2-2	TRBD2	TGTGCCAGCAGACCCATGACTAGCGGAGTAAACACCGGGGAGCTGTTTTTT	CASRPMTSGVNTGELFF
TRBV7-3	NA	TRBJ2-2	NA	TGTGCCAGCAGCTTAGTGGGGACCATGAACACCGGGGAGCTGTTTTTT	CASSLVGTMNTGELFF
TRBV6-6	NA	TRBJ2-7	TRBD2	TGTGCCAGCAGCACCCTCGGGACTAGCGTCGAGCAGTACTTC	CASSTLGTSVEQYF
TRBV9	NA	TRBJ1-3	NA	TGTGCCAGCAGCGTCCTCCCAATGAACTCTGGAAACACCATATATTTT	CASSVLPMNSGNTIYF
TRBV18	NA	TRBJ2-7	NA	TGTGCCAGCTCACAGGGGACCTACGAGCAGTACTTC	CASSQGTYEQYF
TRBV7-2	NA	TRBJ1-3	NA	TGTGCCAGCATCCGGGAGATGTACTCTGGAAACACCATATATTTT	CASIREMYSGNTIYF
TRBV5-4	NA	TRBJ2-7	NA	TGTGCCAGCAGCTTGGAAGGGAGCGAGCAGTACTTC	CASSLEGSEQYF
TRBV4-1	NA	TRBJ2-7	TRBD2	TGCGCCAGCAGCCCCAGCGGGAGTTCCTACGAGCAGTACTTC	CASSPSGSSYEQYF
TRBV7-9	NA	TRBJ2-3	NA	TGTGCCAGCAGCCCAAAGATCGGACTAAAGATCGGGCAGTATTTT	CASSPKIGLKIGQYF
TRBV5-1	NA	TRBJ2-1	NA	TGCGCCAGCAGCTTGACAGGGATCAATGAGCAGTTCTTC	CASSLTGINEQFF
TRBV5-5	NA	TRBJ2-2	NA	TGTGCCAGCAGCTTGGCCCCGAACACCGGGGAGCTGTTTTTT	CASSLAPNTGELFF
TRBV7-9	NA	TRBJ2-3	TRBD2	TGTGCCAGCAGCTCCTGGGGCGGGGGAAGCACAGATACGCAGTATTTT	CASSSWGGGSTDTQYF
TRBV28	NA	TRBJ2-7	NA	TGTGCCAGCAGTTCCCCCTGGCCAGGGACCTACGAGCAGTACTTC	CASSSPWPGTYEQYF
TRBV7-8	NA	TRBJ2-7	NA	TGTGCCAGCAGCGTAACAACAGGGACGAGCTCCTACGAGCAGTACTTC	CASSVTTGTSSYEQYF
TRBV5-1	NA	TRBJ2-7	NA	TGCGCCAGCAGCTTGGCCCGGTCCTATAGCTCCTACGAGCAGTACTTC	CASSLARSYSSYEQYF
TRBV4-1	NA	TRBJ2-1	NA	TGCGCCAGCAGCCCCGGGGTAACTTTCTCCTACAATGAGCAGTTCTTC	CASSPGVTFSYNEQFF
TRBV4-2	NA	TRBJ2-5	NA	TGTGCCAGCAGCCAAGATCTCAGGGAAGAGACCCAGTACTTC	CASSQDLREETQYF
TRBV11-2	NA	TRBJ1-6	NA	TGTGCCAGCAGCCCCTGGGATAGAAATTCACCCCTCCACTTT	CASSPWDRNSPLHF
TRBV6-1	NA	TRBJ1-4	NA	TGTGCCAGCAGTCGGGACTACCTGTTGGGTGAAAAACTGTTTTTT	CASSRDYLLGEKLFF
TRBV5-1	NA	TRBJ2-7	TRBD1	TGCGCCAGCAGCGTAATGGGGACAGCAACCTACGAGCAGTACTTC	CASSVMGTATYEQYF
TRBV28	NA	TRBJ1-1	TRBD1	TGTGCCAGCAGTTTTTGGGACAGGGTAGGCACTGAAGCTTTCTTT	CASSFWDRVGTEAFF
TRBV5-1	NA	TRBJ2-2	TRBD2	TGCGCCAGCAGCTTAGCGGGGTTCGGGGAGCTGTTTTTT	CASSLAGFGELFF
TRBV5-1	NA	TRBJ1-2	TRBD1	TGCGCCAGCAGCTTGGCCCCGACAGGGGGCAATGGCTATGGCTACACCTTC	CASSLAPTGGNGYGYTF
TRBV28	NA	TRBJ1-1	NA	TGTGCCAGCAGTTTAATACAAATTAACACTGAAGCTTTCTTT	CASSLIQINTEAFF
TRBV28	once	TRBJ1-5	TRBD1	TGTGCCAGCAGTCCCCGGACAGGGTCTCAGCCCCAGCATTTT	CASSPRTGSQPQHF
TRBV15	NA	TRBJ2-7	TRBD1	TGTGCCACCAGCAGAGGAGAGTCAGGGGGCAGGAACGAGCAGTACTTC	CATSRGESGGRNEQYF
TRBV9	NA	TRBJ2-5	TRBD2	TGTGCCAGCAGCGTCACGGGACTAGCGGAAGAGACCCAGTACTTC	CASSVTGLAEETQYF
TRBV15	NA	TRBJ2-3	TRBD2	TGTGCCACCAGCAGTTCCCCGCTAGCGGGACAAGGGGCAGATACGCAGTATTTT	CATSSSPLAGQGADTQYF
TRBV11-2	NA	TRBJ1-2	TRBD1	TGTGCCAGCAGCTTAGCAGGTGGGACAGGGGCGATAAATGGCTACACCTTC	CASSLAGGTGAINGYTF
TRBV19	NA	TRBJ2-6	TRBD1	TGTGCCAGTAGCCCCACAGGGGCTGGGGCCAACGTCCTGACTTTC	CASSPTGAGANVLTF
TRBV7-9	NA	TRBJ2-5	NA	TGTGCCAGCAGCCCCCCCGGGACCCCCCAATACTTC	CASSPPGTPQYF
TRBV7-9	NA	TRBJ1-5	NA	TGTGCCAGCAGCGCTACTTCAGGGAGCAATCAGCCCCAGCATTTT	CASSATSGSNQPQHF
TRBV5-1	NA	TRBJ1-2	NA	TGCGCCAGCAGCTTCGCAGGTTCGCCTAACTATGGCTACACCTTC	CASSFAGSPNYGYTF
TRBV5-6	few	TRBJ2-7	NA	TGTGCCAGCAGCGCAGGGACACTTACCTACGAGCAGTACTTC	CASSAGTLTYEQYF
TRBV28	NA	TRBJ2-3	TRBD2	TGTGCCAGCAGTCTCCTAGCGGGAGTGGCAGATACGCAGTATTTT	CASSLLAGVADTQYF
TRBV5-6	few	TRBJ2-1	NA	TGTGCCAGCAGCTTATACAATGAGCAGTTCTTC	CASSLYNEQFF